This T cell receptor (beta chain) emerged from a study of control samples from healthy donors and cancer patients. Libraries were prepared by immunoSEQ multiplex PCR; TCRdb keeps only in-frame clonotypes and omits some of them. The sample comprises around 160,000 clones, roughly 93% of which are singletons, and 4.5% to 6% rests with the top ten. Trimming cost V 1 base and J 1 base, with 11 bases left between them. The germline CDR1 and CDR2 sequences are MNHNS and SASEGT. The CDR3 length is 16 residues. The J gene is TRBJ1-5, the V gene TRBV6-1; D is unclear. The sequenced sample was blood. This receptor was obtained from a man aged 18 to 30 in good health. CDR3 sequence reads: CASSEVASLSNQPQHF. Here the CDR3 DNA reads TGTGCCAGCAGTGAAGTTGCGAGCCTAAGCAATCAGCCCCAGCATTTT.